These T cell receptor beta chains were read from a single sample in a study of T cell changes during pregnancy in multiple sclerosis. Assay: immunoSEQ multiplex PCR; the TCRdb copy retains only in-frame clones and omits some. The sample gives some 80,000 clones, 85% to 95% of which show up once; approximately 0.15% is in the top ten. The material was CD4+ T cells from peripheral blood mononuclear cells, obtained after pregnancy. The receptors stem from a female donor with multiple sclerosis, enrolled in a pregnancy study. The CDR3 runs from the conserved cysteine through the conserved F or W. D genes are given only for firm matches. The listing skips clone size in some rows; elsewhere it reads once, few, many or a size class.

.	.	TRBJ1-5	TRBV2	CASALTGYQPQHF	TGTGCCAGCGCTTTGACGGGGTATCAGCCCCAGCATTTT
TRBD2	.	TRBJ2-3	TRBV7-2	CASSLAGGATDTQYF	TGTGCCAGCAGTCTAGCGGGGGGGGCAACAGATACGCAGTATTTT
.	.	TRBJ2-2	TRBV18	CASSVVGTGELFF	TGTGCCAGCTCAGTGGTCGGCACCGGGGAGCTGTTTTTT
.	.	TRBJ2-2	TRBV4-2	CASSQVGRATGELFF	TGTGCCAGCAGCCAAGTGGGCAGGGCCACCGGGGAGCTGTTTTTT
TRBD1	.	TRBJ1-2	TRBV2	CASTPRGLANYGYTF	TGTGCCAGCACACCCAGGGGGCTTGCTAACTATGGCTACACCTTC
.	.	TRBJ2-3	TRBV5-1	CASSLGMGGGFSTDTQYF	TGCGCCAGCAGCTTGGGAATGGGGGGAGGCTTCAGCACAGATACGCAGTATTTT
.	.	TRBJ1-3	TRBV6-5	CASSYSRAGNTIYF	TGTGCCAGCAGTTACTCGAGGGCTGGAAACACCATATATTTT
.	.	TRBJ2-1	TRBV28	CASSLDGRGGYNEQFF	TGTGCCAGCAGTCTGGACGGGCGAGGAGGCTACAATGAGCAGTTCTTC
.	.	TRBJ2-2	TRBV7-3	CASQGRTGELFF	TGTGCCAGTCAGGGGCGTACCGGGGAGCTGTTTTTT
TRBD1	.	TRBJ2-7	TRBV5-8	CASSLDTVRQGAREQYF	TGTGCCAGCAGCTTGGACACGGTGCGACAGGGGGCGCGTGAGCAGTACTTC
.	.	TRBJ2-3	TRBV6-6	CASSSQVDSSTDTQYF	TGTGCCAGCAGTTCACAAGTGGACTCTAGCACAGATACGCAGTATTTT
TRBD2	.	TRBJ2-1	TRBV4-2	CASSHPGLAGGGTNEQFF	TGTGCCAGCAGCCACCCGGGACTAGCGGGAGGGGGGACCAATGAGCAGTTCTTC
.	.	TRBJ2-3	TRBV19	CASSLRGLRTDTQYF	TGTGCCAGTAGTCTCCGCGGCCTCCGCACAGATACGCAGTATTTT
TRBD2	.	TRBJ2-7	TRBV2	CAGGGSGGPYEQYF	TGTGCCGGGGGGGGAAGCGGCGGCCCCTACGAGCAGTACTTC
.	once	TRBJ2-7	TRBV27	CASSFSGASAYEQYF	TGTGCCAGCAGTTTTTCAGGGGCTTCAGCCTACGAGCAGTACTTC
.	.	TRBJ2-7	TRBV19	CASSQRYEQYF	TGTGCCAGTAGTCAGCGATACGAGCAGTACTTC
.	.	TRBJ2-7	TRBV29-1	CSVSGAGTYEQYF	TGCAGCGTAAGTGGGGCGGGAACCTACGAGCAGTACTTC
.	.	TRBJ2-1	TRBV4-2	CASSPTNRGNEQFF	TGTGCCAGCAGTCCAACTAATCGGGGGAATGAGCAGTTCTTC
.	.	TRBJ2-3	TRBV5-1	CASSFGQDTQYF	TGCGCCAGCAGCTTCGGACAAGATACGCAGTATTTT
TRBD1	.	TRBJ2-7	TRBV28	CASSFPGTGMGEQYF	TGTGCCAGCAGTTTCCCCGGGACAGGGATGGGCGAGCAGTACTTC
TRBD2	.	TRBJ2-7	TRBV15	CADGGGADYEQYF	TGTGCCGACGGCGGGGGGGCGGACTACGAGCAGTACTTC
.	.	TRBJ1-2	TRBV9	CASSVDPDGSYGYTF	TGTGCCAGCAGCGTAGATCCTGATGGCAGTTATGGCTACACCTTC
TRBD1	.	TRBJ1-2	TRBV7-2	CASSLVGGGGWSYTF	TGTGCCAGCAGCTTAGTCGGAGGGGGCGGATGGAGCTACACCTTC
.	.	TRBJ2-3	TRBV30	CAWSVRSRTDTQYF	TGTGCCTGGAGTGTACGGTCCCGCACAGATACGCAGTATTTT
.	.	TRBJ2-7	TRBV15	CATSRDSGPYEQYF	TGTGCCACCAGCAGAGATTCAGGCCCTTACGAGCAGTACTTC
.	.	TRBJ2-5	TRBV6-5	CASSYVDRVETQYF	TGTGCCAGCAGTTACGTGGATCGGGTCGAGACCCAGTACTTC
TRBD2	.	TRBJ2-1	TRBV11-3	CASSLASGTFNEQFF	TGTGCCAGCAGCTTAGCTAGCGGAACCTTCAATGAGCAGTTCTTC
TRBD1	once	TRBJ1-4	TRBV15	CATSEGAWDEKLFF	TGTGCCACCAGCGAGGGGGCTTGGGATGAAAAACTGTTTTTT
.	.	TRBJ2-1	TRBV18	CASSRERIGEQFF	TGTGCCAGCTCACGAGAGAGAATTGGTGAGCAGTTCTTC
TRBD1	.	TRBJ1-2	TRBV27	CASSLSWTGEYGYTF	TGTGCCAGCAGTTTATCTTGGACAGGGGAGTATGGCTACACCTTC
.	.	TRBJ2-1	TRBV15	CATSRDGFGQFF	TGTGCCACCAGCAGAGATGGTTTCGGGCAGTTCTTC
.	.	TRBJ2-2	TRBV13	CASSSPGGAAGELFF	TGTGCCAGCAGCTCCCCTGGCGGAGCCGCCGGGGAGCTGTTTTTT
TRBD1	.	TRBJ1-4	TRBV5-1	CASSLDRGGEKLFF	TGCGCCAGCAGCTTAGACAGGGGAGGGGAAAAACTGTTTTTT
TRBD2	once	TRBJ2-1	TRBV7-9	CASKKAGGFRGNEQFF	TGTGCCAGCAAAAAGGCGGGAGGATTCAGGGGTAATGAGCAGTTCTTC
.	.	TRBJ2-5	TRBV6-1	CASSDLNGIEETQYF	TGTGCCAGCAGTGATTTAAACGGGATAGAAGAGACCCAGTACTTC